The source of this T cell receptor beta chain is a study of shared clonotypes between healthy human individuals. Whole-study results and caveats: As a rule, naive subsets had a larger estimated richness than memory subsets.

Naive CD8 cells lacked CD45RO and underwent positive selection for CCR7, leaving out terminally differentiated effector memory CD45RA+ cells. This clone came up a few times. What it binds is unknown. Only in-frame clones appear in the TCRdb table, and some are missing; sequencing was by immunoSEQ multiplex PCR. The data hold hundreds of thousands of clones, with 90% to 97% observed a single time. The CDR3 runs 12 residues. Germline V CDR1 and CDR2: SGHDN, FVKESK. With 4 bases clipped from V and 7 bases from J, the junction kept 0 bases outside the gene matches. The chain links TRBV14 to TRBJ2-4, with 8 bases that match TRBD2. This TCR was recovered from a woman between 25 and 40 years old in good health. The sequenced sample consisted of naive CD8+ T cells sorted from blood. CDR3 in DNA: TGTGCCAGCAGCCCGGGAGGGAACATTCAGTACTTC. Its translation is CASSPGGNIQYF.